The present T cell receptor beta chain was sequenced within a study of shared clonotypes between healthy human individuals. Study-wide context: CD4 naive and memory got three plates each, CD8 naive two, CD8 memory one.

Original processing notes: ImmunoSEQ yielded junction-only sequences lacking quality scores, so filtering differed. The data were produced by immunoSEQ multiplex PCR, yet TCRdb's version contains in-frame clones alone and is incomplete. From that table come the V and J calls and clone size; the DNA was used to work out D and trimming. Altogether about 600,000 clones are present, nearly 98% being singletons, with the ten largest covering 0.3%. Naivety among CD8 cells was defined by CD45RO negativity and positive CCR7 selection, thereby excluding terminally differentiated effector memory CD45RA+ cells. The V gene lost 3 bases and the J gene lost 8 bases, with 20 bases spanning the gap. The CDR3 has 16 amino acids. The V gene's germline CDR1 is SGHTA and CDR2 FQGNSA.

Sequencing was performed on naive CD8+ T cells sorted from blood. This TCR derives from a man between 25 and 39 years old in good health. The chain joins TRBV7-2 to TRBJ2-1; a possible D gene is TRBD2 (6 bases). The CDR3 DNA sequence: TGTGCCAGCAGCTTGTCTTGGGGTGGCGGGAATTATGAGCAGTTCTTC. Protein sequence: CASSLSWGGGNYEQFF.